The T cell receptor (beta chain) described here comes from a study of cytomegalovirus exposure and HLA in healthy donors. Study-wide findings and caveats: Confirmation in vitro established that a few CMV-associated chains were specific for CMV antigens. In a later analysis, HLA-associated TCR beta chains were more clonally expanded than equally common others.

Remarks on this clone: Its antigen is not known.

V lost 6 bases to trimming and J lost 3 bases; unmatched junction nucleotides: 6. The CDR3 has 14 residues. Per the germline V gene, CDR1 is SQVTM and CDR2 is ANQGSEA. Donors were ostensibly healthy at sampling, although undocumented immune exposures were probable. In the PCR, 60 Vbeta and 13 Jbeta primers were used. TCRdb's copy holds only in-frame clones and misses some; the assay was immunoSEQ multiplex PCR. This sample carries approximately 190,000 clones, 75% to 90% of them seen once, and the ten largest clones take over 5%. The source of this sequence is a woman in her forties or fifties in good health and CMV-seropositive. Sequencing was carried out using PBMCs. The chain uses TRBV29-1 and TRBJ2-7; 12 bases agree with TRBD2. CDR3 DNA: TGCAGCGTACGGACTAGCGGGGTCTACTACGAGCAGTACTTC. Translating it yields CSVRTSGVYYEQYF.